Listed here are 22 T cell receptor beta chains from one sample, sequenced in a study of T cells after yellow fever vaccination. TCRdb re-called the 5' RACE reads through MiXCR, storing one row per CDR3 protein. The data contain some 500,000 distinct CDR3 sequences, roughly 14% of them singletons. Sequencing used PBMCs, obtained on the day of the yellow fever booster vaccination. The receptors come from a man aged 30-40 years who received the YFV17D yellow fever vaccine.

This clonotype was picked up a small number of times. The chain employs TRBV10-3 and TRBJ2-7; tentatively, D is TRBD2 (5 bases). This CDR3 comprises 17 residues. With 2 bases removed from V and 3 bases from J, the gap between germline ends came to 20 bases. Germline CDR1 and CDR2: ENHRY and SYGVKD. CDR3 nucleotide sequence: TGTGCCATCAGTGAGGGGAGTGTTTCCACCTACGACTACGAGCAGTACTTC. Residues: CAISEGSVSTYDYEQYF.

This clonotype was found a few times. The chain recombines TRBV27 with TRBJ2-1; D is uncertain. This CDR3 spans 15 amino acids. Trimming took off 4 bases at V and 4 bases at J, with 14 bases between the two ends. CDR1 is MNHEY, CDR2 SMNVEV, per germline (reference sequence). The CDR3 is CASSYRGAPYNEQFF. The DNA of the CDR3 is TGTGCCAGCAGTTACCGCGGAGCCCCATACAATGAGCAGTTCTTC.

The V call is TRBV7-2, the J call TRBJ1-2, with TRBD1 as a possible D gene (5 bases). V was pared by 8 bases and J by 8 bases, with 18 bases between. The CDR3 is 13 residues long. CDR1 and CDR2 from the germline V gene are SGHTA and FQGNSA. CDR3 protein: CASLPGVGRGYTF. CDR3 nucleotides: TGTGCCAGCCTCCCCGGGGTGGGGCGAGGCTACACCTTC.

The rearrangement joins TRBV7-2 to TRBJ2-7, with 12 bases identical to TRBD2. The CDR3 covers 16 residues. Looked up from germline, CDR1 is SGHTA and CDR2 is FQGNSA. With V trimmed by 5 bases and J by 3 bases, 8 bases remained unmatched. The CDR3, as DNA: TGTGCCAGCAGCCAAATTAGGACTAGCGGGAACTACGAGCAGTACTTC. As protein: CASSQIRTSGNYEQYF.

Points on this clonotype: The junction and the germline gene differ at one end; a read error may be behind it. This chain joins TRBV25-1 and TRBJ2-1; tentative D call: TRBD2 (5 bases). This CDR3 spans 11 amino acids. CDR1 MGHDK and CDR2 SYGVNS come from the germline V gene. CDR3 residues: CASSDVARRVF. The DNA for the CDR3 is TGTGCCAGCAGTGATGTAGCGAGGAGAGTCTTC.

The chain combines TRBV5-1 with TRBJ2-3; D call uncertain. V gave up 4 bases and J gave up 6 bases, with 9 bases separating them. The germline CDR1 and CDR2 sequences are SGHRS and YFSETQ. The length of the CDR3 is 12 residues. As DNA, the CDR3 is TGCGCCAGCAGCGGGTCCTTGGATACGCAGTATTTT. Protein sequence: CASSGSLDTQYF.

This clonotype was found many times. The chain combines TRBV5-1 with TRBJ2-1, with 8 bases that match TRBD2. CDR3 size: 15 residues. The J segment lost 0 bases and the V segment lost 4 bases, leaving 3 bases of the junction unmatched. Germline V CDR1 and CDR2: SGHRS, YFSETQ. CDR3 sequence: CASSVTSASYNEQFF. CDR3 DNA sequence: TGCGCCAGCAGCGTGACTAGCGCCTCCTACAATGAGCAGTTCTTC.

This chain connects TRBV20-1 to TRBJ2-1, with TRBD2 identical over 11 bases. Trimming took 1 base from V and 7 from J; bases not matched to a gene: 12. The CDR3 covers 17 residues. CDR1 is DFQATT, CDR2 SNEGSKA, per germline (reference sequence). The CDR3 DNA reads TGCAGTGCTAGAGCTAGCGGGGGGTCCCTCGGAGGGAATGAGCAGTTCTTC. Its protein is CSARASGGSLGGNEQFF.

The V gene is TRBV5-5, the J gene TRBJ2-7; 11 bases map to TRBD2. Looked up from germline, CDR1 is SGHKS and CDR2 is YYEKEE (reference sequence). This CDR3 contains 16 residues. After removal of 4 bases from V and 3 bases from J, the junction contained 9 bases not matched to a gene. CDR3 sequence reads: CASSAGTSGLFYEQYF. CDR3 bases: TGTGCCAGCAGCGCAGGGACTAGCGGTCTCTTCTACGAGCAGTACTTC.

This clonotype has more than one count but fewer than ten. The chain links TRBV6-5 to TRBJ1-2; D remains ambiguous. The CDR3 covers 16 residues. Germline values: CDR1 MNHEY, CDR2 SVGAGI. V was shortened by 6 bases and J by 0 bases, with 17 bases between the two germline ends. The CDR3 loop reads CASSLFRVASNYGYTF. The CDR3 DNA is TGTGCCAGCAGCTTATTCCGCGTTGCTTCTAACTATGGCTACACCTTC.

The chain joins TRBV21-1 to TRBJ2-7; the tabulated D call, TRBD2, remains unverified against the DNA. TRBV21-1 is shown as a pseudogene. The CDR3 totals 16 residues. The CDR3 loop is CASSKALFGPPGEQYF. CDR3 DNA: TGTGCCAGCAGCAAAGCGCTTTTTGGCCCTCCGGGGGAGCAGTACTTC.

As regards this clonotype: The junction departs from the called germline gene at one end, perhaps through a read error. The chain recombines TRBV20-1 with TRBJ2-1, with 11 positions matching TRBD2. Germline CDR1 and CDR2: DFQATT and SNEGSKA (reference sequence). The CDR3 has 16 residues. The CDR3 loop is CCASETSGMSYNEQFF. Written as DNA, the CDR3 is TGCTGTGCTAGCGAGACTAGCGGGATGTCCTACAATGAGCAGTTCTTC.

This clonotype has only a few counts. V gene TRBV28 combines with J gene TRBJ2-3, with 9 bases matching TRBD2. The CDR3 is 18 amino acids. The trim removed 4 bases at V and 0 bases at J, leaving 11 bases unmatched. Germline CDR1 reads MDHEN; CDR2 reads SYDVKM. The CDR3 sequence: CASSSPGGRGASTDTQYF. As DNA, the CDR3 is TGTGCCAGCAGTTCCCCGGGCGGGAGGGGAGCTAGCACAGATACGCAGTATTTT.

The gene calls are TRBV5-1 and TRBJ2-7; 8 bases agree with TRBD1. CDR1 and CDR2 from the germline V gene are SGHRS and YFSETQ. After removal of 4 bases from V and 3 bases from J, the junction contained 6 bases not matched to a gene. The CDR3 has 14 residues. CDR3 DNA: TGCGCCAGCAGCAAGGACAGGGTGGACTACGAGCAGTACTTC. Its translation: CASSKDRVDYEQYF.

There are a few counts of this clonotype. The genes are TRBV5-1 and TRBJ2-1, with D tentatively TRBD1 (5 bases). The V gene lost 0 bases and the J gene lost 7 bases, with 14 bases spanning the gap. Germline V gene lookup returns CDR1 SGHRS and CDR2 YFSETQ. The CDR3 contains 15 residues. The CDR3 bases are TGCGCCAGCAGCTTGGACCCAGGGAAAGTAAATGAGCAGTTCTTC. Protein sequence: CASSLDPGKVNEQFF.

This clonotype came up many times. V usage is TRBV5-1 and J usage is TRBJ2-3; D may be TRBD1 (5 bases). Germline V gives CDR1 SGHRS, CDR2 YFSETQ. The V end was cut by 6 bases, the J end by 2 bases, with 13 bases between. The CDR3 is 14 residues long. The CDR3 DNA follows: TGCGCCAGCACTCAACAGGCGACCACAGATACGCAGTATTTT. Translation: CASTQQATTDTQYF.

The chain links TRBV20-1 to TRBJ1-1, with 8 positions matching TRBD1. V lost 6 bases to trimming and J lost 7 bases; unmatched junction nucleotides: 16. This CDR3 region has 15 residues. Germline V lookup: CDR1 DFQATT, CDR2 SNEGSKA (reference sequence). Here the CDR3 DNA reads TGCAGTGCAGGACCCGGGACAGGTTCAGTTATTGAAGCTTTCTTT. Amino acids: CSAGPGTGSVIEAFF.

The chain uses TRBV5-6 and TRBJ2-1, with TRBD1 identical over 7 bases. V shed 2 bases and J 8 bases; nucleotides not matched to a gene: 4. The length of the CDR3 is 13 residues. Germline loops: CDR1 SGHDT, CDR2 YYEEEE. The CDR3 reads CASSFRQGYEQFF. The DNA for the CDR3 is TGTGCCAGCAGCTTCCGACAGGGTTATGAGCAGTTCTTC. Full variable domain (rest looked up from reference TRBV5-6 and TRBJ2-1): DAGVTQSPTHLIKTRGQQVTLRCSPKSGHDTVSWYQQALGQGPQFIFQYYEEEERQRGNFPDRFSGHQFPNYSSELNVNALLLGDSALYLCASSFRQGYEQFFGPGTRLTVL.

V and J are TRBV27 and TRBJ2-7; 12 nucleotides match TRBD2. V shed 4 bases, J shed 3 bases, and the junction held 10 bases outside the gene matches. The CDR3 loop spans 17 amino acids. Germline CDR1 is MNHEY and CDR2 is SMNVEV (reference sequence). CDR3 nucleotide sequence: TGTGCCAGCAGTTCGAGGGTTAGGACTAGCGGGATCTACGAGCAGTACTTC. Its translation: CASSSRVRTSGIYEQYF.

The V call is TRBV7-6, the J call TRBJ2-5; 11 nucleotides line up with TRBD2. Germline V lookup: CDR1 SGHVS, CDR2 FNYEAQ. Losses at the gene ends were 1 base for V and 5 bases for J; bases not matched to a gene: 9. CDR3 size: 17 residues. CDR3 in DNA: TGTGCCAGCAGCTTAGGGCCCCTGACTAGCGGGATGGAGACCCAGTACTTC. It translates to CASSLGPLTSGMETQYF.

This chain connects TRBV2 to TRBJ2-7; maybe TRBD2 (6 bases). CDR3 size: 16 residues. The germline CDR1 and CDR2 sequences are SNHLY and FYNNEI. The V gene lost 4 bases and the J gene lost 1 base, with 17 bases spanning the gap. CDR3 DNA: TGTGCCAGCAGTGCTCACCTGGGGCTAGCGTCCTACGAGCAGTACTTC. Translated: CASSAHLGLASYEQYF.

This sequence joins TRBV11-2 and TRBJ2-7; D is unresolved. This CDR3 comprises 13 residues. CDR1 is SGHAT, CDR2 FQNNGV, per germline. Trimming shortened V by 4 bases and J by 4 bases, and 11 bases separated the two germline ends. Here the CDR3 reads CASSSKALYEQYF. CDR3 nucleotides: TGTGCCAGCAGCTCTAAGGCATTGTACGAGCAGTACTTC.